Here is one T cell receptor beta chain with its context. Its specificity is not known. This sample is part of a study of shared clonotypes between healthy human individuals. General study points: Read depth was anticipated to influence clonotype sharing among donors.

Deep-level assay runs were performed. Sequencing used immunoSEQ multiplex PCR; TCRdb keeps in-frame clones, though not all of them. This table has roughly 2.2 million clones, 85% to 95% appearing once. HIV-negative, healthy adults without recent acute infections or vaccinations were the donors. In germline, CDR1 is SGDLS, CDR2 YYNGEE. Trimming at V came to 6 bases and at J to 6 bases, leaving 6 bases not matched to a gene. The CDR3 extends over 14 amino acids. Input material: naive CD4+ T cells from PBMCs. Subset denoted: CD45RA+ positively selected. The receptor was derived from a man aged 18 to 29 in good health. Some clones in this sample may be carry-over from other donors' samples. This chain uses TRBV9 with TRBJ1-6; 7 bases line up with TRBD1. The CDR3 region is CASKEGASNSPLHF. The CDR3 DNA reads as TGTGCCAGCAAAGAGGGGGCGAGTAATTCACCCCTCCACTTT. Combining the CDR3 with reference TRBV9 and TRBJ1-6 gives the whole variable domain DSGVTQTPKHLITATGQRVTLRCSPRSGDLSVYWYQQSLDQGLQFLIQYYNGEERAKGNILERFSAQQFPDLHSELNLSSLELGDSALYFCASKEGASNSPLHFGNGTRLTVT.